The rows below give T cell receptor beta chains drawn from one sample of a study of blood T cell repertoires in COVID-19. The method was immunoSEQ multiplex PCR; TCRdb's version includes in-frame clones alone and lacks a portion of them. Of over 200,000 clones in the sample, around nine tenths were seen once. Sequenced: peripheral blood. Source of these receptors: a woman younger than 35 who had recovered from COVID-19. Each CDR3 is given with its conserved first and last residue. A D gene is named only where the DNA matches it firmly. Not every row has a clone size; where given, it reads once, few, many or a size class.

cdr3_nt,cdr3_aa,d_call,v_call,j_call,clone_size
TGTGCCAGCACAAACCCCGGAAGGGCGGGTAATGGCTACACCTTC,CASTNPGRAGNGYTF,-,TRBV28,TRBJ1-2,-
TGCAGCGTTCCCCAGCGGGAGGTCTACAATGAGCAGTTCTTC,CSVPQREVYNEQFF,TRBD2,TRBV29-1,TRBJ2-1,once
TGTGCCAGCAGTTACGGGGAGGGACGGTTCTATGGCTACACCTTC,CASSYGEGRFYGYTF,-,TRBV6-2/TRBV6-3,TRBJ1-2,-
TGTGCCAGCAGCCTACTTGGAGGGGAGAGTGAGCAGTTCTTC,CASSLLGGESEQFF,-,TRBV28,TRBJ2-1,-
TGTGCCAGTAGTTCACCGGGACTAGCGTCAAACCAAGAGACCCAGTACTTC,CASSSPGLASNQETQYF,TRBD2,TRBV19,TRBJ2-5,-
TGTGCCAGTTCCGACAGGACCTATGGCTACACCTTC,CASSDRTYGYTF,-,TRBV2,TRBJ1-2,once
TGCGCCAGCAGCCAAGATAAGGGGGGGTTGGGTGGCTACACCTTC,CASSQDKGGLGGYTF,-,TRBV4-3,TRBJ1-2,-
TGTGCCTGGAGTCGGTCCATCAGGGGGAACACTGAAGCTTTCTTT,CAWSRSIRGNTEAFF,-,TRBV30,TRBJ1-1,-
TGTGCCAGCAGCGTTAATAGCGGGAGGAACACAGATACGCAGTATTTT,CASSVNSGRNTDTQYF,TRBD2,TRBV7-9,TRBJ2-3,-
TGTGCCAGCAGCTTAAGAGTGAATGAGCAGTTCTTC,CASSLRVNEQFF,-,TRBV13,TRBJ2-1,few
TGTGCCAGCAGCGGGCGACTAGCGGGAGGGGGCGAGCAGTACTTC,CASSGRLAGGGEQYF,TRBD2,TRBV11-2,TRBJ2-7,-
TGTGCCAGCAGCACTCAGGACAGGTCAAGAGTGGGCCAGTACTTC,CASSTQDRSRVGQYF,TRBD1,TRBV5-4,TRBJ2-5,few
TGTGCCAGCAGCCCCGGTGGGGGGAATGAGCAGTTCTTC,CASSPGGGNEQFF,-,TRBV9,TRBJ2-1,-
TGTGCCATCATGGCTAGCGGACCCAACAATGAGCAGTTCTTC,CAIMASGPNNEQFF,TRBD2,TRBV10-3,TRBJ2-1,-
TGCGCCAGCAGCTTGGGTGGGACAGGGGATCAGGAGGACTACTCCTACGAGCAGTACTTC,CASSLGGTGDQEDYSYEQYF,TRBD1,TRBV5-1,TRBJ2-7,-
TGTGCCTGGAGTAGGGGGGGCTCTGGGGCCAACGTCCTGACTTTC,CAWSRGGSGANVLTF,-,TRBV30,TRBJ2-6,-
TGTGCCAGCAGCTTCGGGACTAGGAAGATCAATGAGCAGTTCTTC,CASSFGTRKINEQFF,TRBD2,TRBV11-3,TRBJ2-1,-
TGTGCCAGCAGCGTAGTTCGTCGAGCGGGAGACACCGGGGAGCTGTTTTTT,CASSVVRRAGDTGELFF,TRBD2,TRBV9,TRBJ2-2,once
TGTGCCAGCAGCGGACCCCGAGGGGGACTAGTTGACAATGAGCAGTTCTTC,CASSGPRGGLVDNEQFF,TRBD2,TRBV9,TRBJ2-1,-
TGTGCCACCAGTGACCGCCGGGTCCAAGAGACCCAGTACTTC,CATSDRRVQETQYF,-,TRBV24-1,TRBJ2-5,-
TGTGCCAGCAGTTTCACGAGGTTGGATACCCAGCATTTT,CASSFTRLDTQHF,-,TRBV12-3/TRBV12-4,TRBJ1-5,-
TGCAGTGCTAGAGATCCCCTTGGCTACACCTTC,CSARDPLGYTF,-,TRBV20-1,TRBJ1-2,few
TGTGCCAGCAGTGAACCGGTCTCCTACGAGCAGTACTTC,CASSEPVSYEQYF,-,TRBV25-1,TRBJ2-7,-
TGCAGCGCAGGGGGTGGACCGAACACTGAAGCTTTCTTT,CSAGGGPNTEAFF,TRBD1,TRBV29-1,TRBJ1-1,-
TGTGCCAGCAGCTTTCTCCTCACTAATGAAAAACTGTTTTTT,CASSFLLTNEKLFF,-,TRBV5-6,TRBJ1-4,-
TGCAGCGTAGAGACTGGTGGGGGGACCGGGGAGCTGTTTTTT,CSVETGGGTGELFF,-,TRBV29-1,TRBJ2-2,-
TGTGCCAGCAGCCAAATCGGACAGGAGACCTACGAGCAGTACTTC,CASSQIGQETYEQYF,TRBD1,TRBV7-2,TRBJ2-7,-
TGTGCCAGCAGCTTAGCTGGGACAGGGGGCTTGTCCGGGGAGCTGTTTTTT,CASSLAGTGGLSGELFF,TRBD1,TRBV7-9,TRBJ2-2,-
TGTGCCATCGGGACTAACTATGGCTACACCTTC,CAIGTNYGYTF,-,TRBV27,TRBJ1-2,-
TGTGCCAGTATGACTAGCGTGAGTTACAATGAGCAGTTCTTC,CASMTSVSYNEQFF,TRBD2,TRBV19,TRBJ2-1,-
TGTGCCAGCAGGCCGGACAGAAACACTGAAGCTTTCTTT,CASRPDRNTEAFF,-,TRBV6-6,TRBJ1-1,-
TGTGCCAGCAGCCAATCGGGACAGCAGCCCCAGCATTTT,CASSQSGQQPQHF,TRBD1,TRBV16,TRBJ1-5,few
TGTGCCAGCAGCTACCTCGGACAGGGGGCGAGGGATGAGCAGTTCTTC,CASSYLGQGARDEQFF,TRBD1,TRBV7-6,TRBJ2-1,-
TGTGCCAGCGGGTCTAGCGGAATCTCCTACGAGCAGTACTTC,CASGSSGISYEQYF,TRBD2,TRBV6-5,TRBJ2-7,-
TGCAGTGCTTACAATTCTTTCGGCTACACCTTC,CSAYNSFGYTF,-,TRBV20-1,TRBJ1-2,-
TGTGCCACCAGCAGATTATTGGGGGCCTCAGCTGAAGCTTTCTTT,CATSRLLGASAEAFF,-,TRBV15,TRBJ1-1,-
TGTGCCAGCAGCGCGGAACTAGCTCTTGGAGAGCAGTACTTC,CASSAELALGEQYF,-,TRBV7-8,TRBJ2-7,-
TGCGCCAGCAGCTTTGTGGGAGAAGAGACCCAGTACTTC,CASSFVGEETQYF,-,TRBV5-1,TRBJ2-5,-
TGTGCCAGCAGCCACCGGGAGGGTGAATATGGCTACACCTTC,CASSHREGEYGYTF,-,TRBV6-5,TRBJ1-2,-
TGTGCCAGCAGCAGCCGACAGGGAACCGAGCAGTACTTC,CASSSRQGTEQYF,TRBD1,TRBV11-3,TRBJ2-7,once
TGTGCCTGGAGGACCGGGTCCTATCAGCCCCAGCATTTT,CAWRTGSYQPQHF,-,TRBV30,TRBJ1-5,few
TGTGCCACCGGGACAGGGGAATCACCGACCAATCAGCCCCAGCATTTT,CATGTGESPTNQPQHF,TRBD1,TRBV2,TRBJ1-5,-
TGTGCCAGCAGCGGGACTGCGGATACGCAGTATTTT,CASSGTADTQYF,-,TRBV2,TRBJ2-3,-
TGCGCCAGCAGCTTTACGCAGGGGGAAGCTTTCTTT,CASSFTQGEAFF,-,TRBV5-1,TRBJ1-1,-
TGTGCCAGCAGAATCACTCCGGGACAGAATCAGCCCCAGCATTTT,CASRITPGQNQPQHF,TRBD1,TRBV6-5,TRBJ1-5,-
TGCGCCAGCAGCCAAGATCTGGATACGCAGTATTTT,CASSQDLDTQYF,-,TRBV4-3,TRBJ2-3,-
TGTGCCAGCAGCTTATCGGGAACTGCCGGAGGGACCCAGTACTTC,CASSLSGTAGGTQYF,-,TRBV7-2,TRBJ2-5,-
TGTGCCAGCAGCTTAGGAACAGACAGACTCTATGGCTACACCTTC,CASSLGTDRLYGYTF,-,TRBV7-6,TRBJ1-2,-
TGTGCCAGCAGTGCGGGCACCGGGGAGCTGTTTTTT,CASSAGTGELFF,-,TRBV2,TRBJ2-2,-
TGTGCCAGTAGTATAGGGGCCCCAGGAGCTTTCTTT,CASSIGAPGAFF,-,TRBV19,TRBJ1-1,-